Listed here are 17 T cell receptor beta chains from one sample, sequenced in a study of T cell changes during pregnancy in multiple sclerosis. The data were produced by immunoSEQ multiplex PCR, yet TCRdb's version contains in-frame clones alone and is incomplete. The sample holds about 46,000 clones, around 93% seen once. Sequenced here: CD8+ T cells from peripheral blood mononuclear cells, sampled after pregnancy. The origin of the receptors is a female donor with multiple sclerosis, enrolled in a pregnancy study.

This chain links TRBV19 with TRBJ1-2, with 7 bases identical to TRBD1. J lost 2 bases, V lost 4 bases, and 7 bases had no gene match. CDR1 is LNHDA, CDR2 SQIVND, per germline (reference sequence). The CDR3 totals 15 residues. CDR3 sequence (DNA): TGTGCCAGTAGTAAGTCTGGGACAGACAACTATGGCTACACCTTC. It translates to CASSKSGTDNYGYTF.

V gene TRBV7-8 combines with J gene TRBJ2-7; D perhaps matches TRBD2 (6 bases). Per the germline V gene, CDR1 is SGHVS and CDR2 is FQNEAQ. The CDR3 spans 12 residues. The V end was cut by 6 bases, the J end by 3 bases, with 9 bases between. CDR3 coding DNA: TGTGCCAGCAGTCTGGACTACTACGAGCAGTACTTC. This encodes CASSLDYYEQYF.

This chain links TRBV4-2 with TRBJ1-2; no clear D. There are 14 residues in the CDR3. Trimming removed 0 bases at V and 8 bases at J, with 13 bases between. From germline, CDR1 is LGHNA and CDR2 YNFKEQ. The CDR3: CASSQEGRHRGYTF. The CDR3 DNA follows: TGTGCCAGCAGCCAAGAAGGCAGGCACCGAGGCTACACCTTC.

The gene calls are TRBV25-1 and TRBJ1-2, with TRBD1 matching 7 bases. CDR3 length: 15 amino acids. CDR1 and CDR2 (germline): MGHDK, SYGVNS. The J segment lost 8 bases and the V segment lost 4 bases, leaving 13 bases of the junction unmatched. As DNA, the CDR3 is TGTGCCAGCAGTGGGTGGGACAGTCCCTATGGCGGCTACACCTTC. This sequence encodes CASSGWDSPYGGYTF.

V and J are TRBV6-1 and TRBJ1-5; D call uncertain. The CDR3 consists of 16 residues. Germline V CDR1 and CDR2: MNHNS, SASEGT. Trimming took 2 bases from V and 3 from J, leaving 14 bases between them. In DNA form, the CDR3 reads TGTGCCAGCAGTGAATTAGAGAGGGTCCTCAATCAGCCCCAGCATTTT. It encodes CASSELERVLNQPQHF.

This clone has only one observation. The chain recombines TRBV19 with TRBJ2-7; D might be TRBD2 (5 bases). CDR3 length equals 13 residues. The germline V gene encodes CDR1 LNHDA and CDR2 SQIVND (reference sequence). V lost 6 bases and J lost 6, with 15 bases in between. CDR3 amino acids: CASSPGHGIEQYF. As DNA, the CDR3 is TGTGCCAGTAGCCCGGGTCACGGGATCGAGCAGTACTTC.

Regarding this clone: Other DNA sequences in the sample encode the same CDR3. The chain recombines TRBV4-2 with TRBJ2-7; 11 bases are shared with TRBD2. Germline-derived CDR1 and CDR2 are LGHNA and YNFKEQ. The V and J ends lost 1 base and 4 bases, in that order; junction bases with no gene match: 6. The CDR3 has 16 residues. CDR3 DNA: TGTGCCAGCAGCCAAGCTAGCGGGGGGTCCATTTACGAGCAGTACTTC. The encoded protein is CASSQASGGSIYEQYF.

The CDR3 DNA reads as TGCGCCAGCAGCCAAGACAGGGGGAGCGGTAGTGAGACCCAGTACTTC. Amino acids: CASSQDRGSGSETQYF. V gene TRBV4-3 combines with J gene TRBJ2-5, with 7 nucleotides matching TRBD1. Germline-derived CDR1 and CDR2 are LGHNA and YSLEER. This CDR3 comprises 16 residues. Unmatched junction bases numbered 9, after V lost 0 bases and J lost 5 bases.

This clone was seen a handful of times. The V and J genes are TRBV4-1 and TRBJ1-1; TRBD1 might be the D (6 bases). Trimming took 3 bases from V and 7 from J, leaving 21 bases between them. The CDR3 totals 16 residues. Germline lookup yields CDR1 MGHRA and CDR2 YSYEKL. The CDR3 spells CASSHRSRGGLDEAFF. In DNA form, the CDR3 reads TGCGCCAGCAGCCACAGAAGCCGTGGGGGCCTAGATGAAGCTTTCTTT.

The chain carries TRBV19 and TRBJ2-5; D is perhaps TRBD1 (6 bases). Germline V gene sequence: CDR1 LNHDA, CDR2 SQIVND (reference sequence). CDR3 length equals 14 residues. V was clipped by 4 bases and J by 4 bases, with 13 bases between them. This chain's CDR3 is CASSSQSRGETQYF. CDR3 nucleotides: TGTGCCAGTAGTAGTCAGTCCAGGGGAGAGACCCAGTACTTC.

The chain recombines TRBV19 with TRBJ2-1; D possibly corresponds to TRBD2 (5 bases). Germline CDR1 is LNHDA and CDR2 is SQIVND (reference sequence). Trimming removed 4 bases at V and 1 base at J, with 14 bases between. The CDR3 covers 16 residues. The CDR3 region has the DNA TGTGCCAGTAGTAATGTGGTCGGGGTGTCCTACAATGAGCAGTTCTTC. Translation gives CASSNVVGVSYNEQFF.

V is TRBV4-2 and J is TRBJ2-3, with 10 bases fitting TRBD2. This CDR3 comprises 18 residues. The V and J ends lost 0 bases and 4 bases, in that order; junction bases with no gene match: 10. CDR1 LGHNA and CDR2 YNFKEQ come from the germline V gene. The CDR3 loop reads CASSQDPRAGGPADTQYF. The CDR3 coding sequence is TGTGCCAGCAGCCAAGATCCCCGAGCGGGAGGGCCAGCAGATACGCAGTATTTT.

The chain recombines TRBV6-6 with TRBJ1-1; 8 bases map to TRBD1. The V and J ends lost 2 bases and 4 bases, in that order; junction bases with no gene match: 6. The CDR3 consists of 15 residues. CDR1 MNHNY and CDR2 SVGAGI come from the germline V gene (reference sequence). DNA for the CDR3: TGTGCCAGCAGTTACGCGCGACAGGGGAGCACTGAAGCTTTCTTT. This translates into CASSYARQGSTEAFF.

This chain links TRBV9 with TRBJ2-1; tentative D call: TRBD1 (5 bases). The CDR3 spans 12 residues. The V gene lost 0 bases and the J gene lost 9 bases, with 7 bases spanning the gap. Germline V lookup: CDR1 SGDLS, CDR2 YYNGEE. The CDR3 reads CASSVGTTEQFF. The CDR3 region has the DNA TGTGCCAGCAGCGTAGGGACAACTGAGCAGTTCTTC.

This CDR3 reads CASSQVSGSSYEQYF. The CDR3, as DNA: TGCGCCAGCAGCCAAGTTTCAGGAAGCTCCTACGAGCAGTACTTC. This chain links TRBV4-1 with TRBJ2-7; D is unclear. V lost 1 base to trimming and J lost 0 bases, with 10 bases between them. Looked up from germline, CDR1 is MGHRA and CDR2 is YSYEKL. CDR3 length equals 15 residues.

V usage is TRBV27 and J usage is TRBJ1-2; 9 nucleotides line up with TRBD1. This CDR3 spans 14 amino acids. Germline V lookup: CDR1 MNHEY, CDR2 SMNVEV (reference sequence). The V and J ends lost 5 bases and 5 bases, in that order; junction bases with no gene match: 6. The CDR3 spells CASSPGTGLYGYTF. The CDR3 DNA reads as TGTGCCAGCAGTCCCGGGACAGGGTTGTATGGCTACACCTTC.

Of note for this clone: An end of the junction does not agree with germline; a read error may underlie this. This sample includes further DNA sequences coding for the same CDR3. CDR3 amino acids: CASSQDAGSNQPQHF. The CDR3 nucleotides are TGCGCCAGCAGCCAAGATGCCGGTAGCAATCAGCCTCAGCATTTT. V gene TRBV4-1 combines with J gene TRBJ1-5; D ambiguous. This CDR3 is built from 15 residues. CDR1 is MGHRA, CDR2 YSYEKL, per germline.